Here is one TCR beta chain with its context. What it binds is not known. Prior to sequencing, the ViraFEST assay stimulated PBMC with viral peptide pools, which expanded the antigen-specific CD4+ T cells. Scientists isolated CD4+ T cells after a roughly ten-day culture period ended. Confirmation by PCR established that the person had SARS-CoV-2 infection between March and December 2020. Each culture well received a few million PBMC. These cells were then cultured in IMDM with 8.5 to 10 IU/ml IL-2 and about 9.4 ug/ml peptides. TCRdb's table, derived via immunoSEQ multiplex PCR, lists solely in-frame clones and lacks some. The sample lists 20,000 to 30,000 clones, 77% occurring once. The entry originates in a study of vaccination effects on CD4 cells after COVID-19. V was shortened by 3 bases and J by 4 bases, with 12 bases between the two germline ends. Germline V gene lookup returns CDR1 LNHDA and CDR2 SQIVND (reference sequence). This CDR3 comprises 14 residues.

Broader study findings: Convalescent patients numbered few in the study; early post-infection timepoints were missing entirely. Convalescents' post-vaccine spike-reactive clones were mainly new, vaccine-induced.

The sample consisted of CD4+ T cells from PBMCs cultured with HCoV-NL63 spike peptides, taken before COVID-19 vaccination. J is TRBJ1-2 and V is TRBV19; no firm D call. The TCR was taken from a human donor who had a prior SARS-CoV-2 infection. The CDR3 region is CASSITFQIYGYTF. The CDR3 DNA reads TGTGCCAGTAGTATTACGTTCCAGATCTATGGCTACACCTTC.